This T cell receptor (beta chain) was found in a study of blood T cells in healthy people across ages. This clonotype appeared many times. CDR3 size: 14 residues. V was trimmed by 0 bases and J by 5 bases, leaving 13 bases between them. CDR1 is SQVTM, CDR2 ANQGSEA, per germline. Next came a second PCR, run for about 6 to 11 cycles, which used a sample-barcoded 5' primer along with a J-beta primer mix. Via MiXCR, TCRdb re-called the 5' RACE reads, giving one row per CDR3 protein. The data show under 1,100,000 distinct CDR3 sequences, with approximately 25% seen just once and about 0.69% held by the top ten. These data are also associated with another study on T cells of mothers and their children.

The chain links TRBV29-1 to TRBJ2-5, with TRBD1 as a possible D gene (6 bases). The sequenced sample was blood. The TCR was taken from a girl aged 2 to 10 in good health. The CDR3 is CSVEDPTGSETQYF. The DNA for the CDR3 is TGCAGCGTTGAAGACCCTACAGGGTCCGAGACCCAGTACTTC.